This T cell receptor delta chain came from a study of γδ T cells in repeated Plasmodium falciparum infection. General study results and limits: Many TCRgamma sequences overlapped between individuals in stable Vgamma9/Vdelta2+ repertoires.

Per the germline V gene, CDR1 is TVYSNPD and CDR2 is GDNSRS (reference sequence). V lost 0 bases, J lost 0 bases, and 7 bases stayed unmatched. CDR3 length: 15 amino acids. Flow sorting of PBMC yielded separate Vgamma9/Vdelta2+ and Vdelta2-negative gammadelta T cell populations for bulk repertoire analysis. In its sample, this clone was seen many times. What it binds is not known. TCRdb reprocessed the multiplex PCR reads using CATT. Of around 86,000 delta-chain clones in the sample, under 1.5% were seen once. The V gene is TRDV3, the J gene TRDJ1, with TRDD2 matching over 7 bases. The sequenced sample consisted of gamma-delta T cells from blood. This receptor was obtained from a pool of human donors (malaria-infected and uninfected, not separated). This CDR3 reads CAFRNVPTYTDKLIF. CDR3 nucleotide sequence: TGTGCCTTTAGGAACGTTCCTACGTACACCGATAAACTCATCTTT.